This is a list of T cell receptor beta chains from one sample in a study of T cell responses to AZD1222 COVID-19 vaccine. Data came from immunoSEQ multiplex PCR; TCRdb stores just in-frame clones and leaves some out. The sample comprises some 120,000 clones, 75% to 90% of which are singletons, and roughly 5.4% rests with the top ten. The sample here was peripheral blood, taken on day 0 of AZD1222 vaccination. The receptors shown here come from an adult in good health. Each CDR3 is given with its conserved first and last residue. The D gene is left open where the match is weak. Clone size is given for some rows only: seen once, a few or many times, or a class if the clone is expanded.

clone_size: .; j_call: TRBJ2-2; d_call: .; v_call: TRBV7-8; cdr3_aa: CASSFPRDTGELFF; cdr3_nt: TGTGCCAGCAGCTTCCCCAGGGACACCGGGGAGCTGTTTTTT
clone_size: .; j_call: TRBJ1-2; d_call: .; v_call: TRBV5-1; cdr3_aa: CASSLEAFYGYTF; cdr3_nt: TGCGCCAGCAGCTTGGAGGCCTTCTATGGCTACACCTTC
clone_size: few; j_call: TRBJ1-5; d_call: .; v_call: TRBV5-6; cdr3_aa: CASSLRRNQPQHF; cdr3_nt: TGTGCCAGCAGCCTACGAAGAAATCAGCCCCAGCATTTT
clone_size: .; j_call: TRBJ2-1; d_call: TRBD1; v_call: TRBV19; cdr3_aa: CASSPRDRGNNEQFF; cdr3_nt: TGTGCCAGTAGTCCCCGGGACAGGGGGAACAATGAGCAGTTCTTC
clone_size: .; j_call: TRBJ2-1; d_call: TRBD2; v_call: TRBV2; cdr3_aa: CASSGGTSGGAQNEQFF; cdr3_nt: TGTGCCAGCAGTGGCGGGACTAGCGGGGGGGCCCAGAATGAGCAGTTCTTC
clone_size: .; j_call: TRBJ1-2; d_call: .; v_call: TRBV12-3/TRBV12-4; cdr3_aa: CASSSGRGYTF; cdr3_nt: TGTGCCAGCAGTTCGGGACGCGGCTACACCTTC
clone_size: .; j_call: TRBJ1-5; d_call: .; v_call: TRBV30; cdr3_aa: CAWNTGTLGQPQHF; cdr3_nt: TGTGCCTGGAACACCGGGACATTAGGTCAGCCCCAGCATTTT
clone_size: .; j_call: TRBJ2-7; d_call: .; v_call: TRBV7-8; cdr3_aa: CASSTRTQTYEQYF; cdr3_nt: TGTGCCAGCAGCACTCGGACACAAACCTACGAGCAGTACTTC
clone_size: .; j_call: TRBJ1-1; d_call: TRBD1; v_call: TRBV7-9; cdr3_aa: CASSLQGAATEAFF; cdr3_nt: TGTGCCAGCAGCTTACAGGGGGCGGCCACTGAAGCTTTCTTT
clone_size: many; j_call: TRBJ2-1; d_call: .; v_call: TRBV6-5; cdr3_aa: CASGVASYNEQFF; cdr3_nt: TGTGCCAGCGGGGTGGCATCCTACAATGAGCAGTTCTTC
clone_size: .; j_call: TRBJ2-3; d_call: TRBD2; v_call: TRBV11-1; cdr3_aa: CASSRLWGGSTDTQYF; cdr3_nt: TGTGCCAGCAGCCGCCTATGGGGGGGAAGCACAGATACGCAGTATTTT
clone_size: .; j_call: TRBJ1-3; d_call: .; v_call: TRBV6-1; cdr3_aa: CASSSGSSSGNTIYF; cdr3_nt: TGTGCCAGCAGTTCCGGCTCGAGCTCTGGAAACACCATATATTTT
clone_size: once; j_call: TRBJ2-5; d_call: .; v_call: TRBV29-1; cdr3_aa: CSVETGTRETQYF; cdr3_nt: TGCAGCGTAGAGACAGGGACTCGGGAGACCCAGTACTTC
clone_size: .; j_call: TRBJ1-1; d_call: .; v_call: TRBV7-2; cdr3_aa: CASSQALGNTEAFF; cdr3_nt: TGTGCCAGCAGCCAGGCCCTCGGGAACACTGAAGCTTTCTTT
clone_size: .; j_call: TRBJ1-3; d_call: .; v_call: TRBV5-1; cdr3_aa: CASSLDSMENTIYF; cdr3_nt: TGCGCCAGCAGCTTGGATTCAATGGAAAACACCATATATTTT
clone_size: once; j_call: TRBJ1-5; d_call: .; v_call: TRBV6-1; cdr3_aa: CASSEPGNQPQHF; cdr3_nt: TGTGCCAGCAGTGAGCCAGGGAATCAGCCCCAGCATTTT
clone_size: .; j_call: TRBJ2-7; d_call: TRBD1; v_call: TRBV7-6; cdr3_aa: CASSLEGTASYEQYF; cdr3_nt: TGTGCCAGCAGCTTAGAGGGGACAGCTTCCTACGAGCAGTACTTC
clone_size: .; j_call: TRBJ1-6; d_call: TRBD1; v_call: TRBV28; cdr3_aa: CASSTGANNSPLHF; cdr3_nt: TGTGCCAGCTCGACAGGGGCAAATAATTCACCCCTCCACTTT
clone_size: once; j_call: TRBJ1-5; d_call: .; v_call: TRBV2; cdr3_aa: CASRIGAFNQPQHF; cdr3_nt: TGTGCCAGCAGAATAGGGGCCTTCAATCAGCCCCAGCATTTT
clone_size: .; j_call: TRBJ2-3; d_call: .; v_call: TRBV11-3; cdr3_aa: CASSHAAGTDTQYF; cdr3_nt: TGTGCCAGCAGCCACGCGGCGGGCACAGATACGCAGTATTTT
clone_size: .; j_call: TRBJ1-1; d_call: TRBD1; v_call: TRBV3-1/TRBV3-2; cdr3_aa: CASSQGGQGARAFF; cdr3_nt: TGTGCCAGCAGCCAAGGGGGACAGGGGGCGCGGGCTTTCTTT
clone_size: .; j_call: TRBJ1-6; d_call: .; v_call: TRBV5-6; cdr3_aa: CASSLGQYNSPLHF; cdr3_nt: TGTGCCAGCAGCTTGGGGCAGTATAATTCACCCCTCCACTTT
clone_size: .; j_call: TRBJ2-3; d_call: TRBD2; v_call: TRBV3-1/TRBV3-2; cdr3_aa: CASSSIAGAGTDTQYF; cdr3_nt: TGTGCCAGCAGCTCGATAGCGGGAGCGGGCACAGATACGCAGTATTTT
clone_size: .; j_call: TRBJ1-1; d_call: .; v_call: TRBV11-3; cdr3_aa: CASSLDTEAFF; cdr3_nt: TGTGCCAGCAGCTTAGACACTGAAGCTTTCTTT
clone_size: .; j_call: TRBJ2-7; d_call: .; v_call: TRBV7-6; cdr3_aa: CASSLSGLGAYEQYF; cdr3_nt: TGTGCCAGCAGCTTAAGCGGCCTTGGGGCCTACGAGCAGTACTTC
clone_size: few; j_call: TRBJ1-4; d_call: TRBD1; v_call: TRBV18; cdr3_aa: CASSPSVQGDEKLFF; cdr3_nt: TGTGCCAGCTCACCGTCAGTACAGGGGGATGAAAAACTGTTTTTT